This entry lists 3 T cell receptor beta chains sequenced from one sample in a study of blood T cell repertoires in COVID-19 (dated by TCRdb to the early 2020s). Library method: the immunoSEQ multiplex PCR assay. TCRdb took over this immuneACCESS table, retaining in-frame rearrangements with V and J assigned. Such tables are incomplete; in checked studies, under half of the missing clones stem from an unresolved V gene, and the remainder is unexplained. The sample table lists 300,000 to 450,000 clones, around nine tenths of them with a count of one. The ten largest make up 1% of the sample. What was sequenced was PBMCs or T cells enriched from blood (not recorded which). Receptor source: a woman younger than 45 who had been exposed to COVID-19.

For this clone: One end of the junction varies from germline; a read error may be responsible. The chain carries TRBV7-7 and TRBJ1-1, with 7 positions matching TRBD1. The CDR3 is 13 amino acids. Germline V lookup: CDR1 SSHAT, CDR2 FNYEAQ (reference sequence). The CDR3 nucleotides are TGTGCTAGCAGCCGGGACAGTTCGACTGAAGCTTTCTTT. Translation gives CASSRDSSTEAFF.

The chain employs TRBV5-1 and TRBJ2-5; D is possibly TRBD1 (5 bases). V lost 0 bases and J lost 5, with 14 bases in between. The V gene's germline CDR1 is SGHRS and CDR2 YFSETQ. CDR3 length: 15 residues. In DNA, the CDR3 is TGCGCCAGCAGCTTGGAGGGGCAGGGTTGGGAGACCCAGTACTTC. Translation: CASSLEGQGWETQYF.

The rearrangement joins TRBV2 to TRBJ2-5, with 7 bases lining up with TRBD2. V shed 1 base and J 5 bases; nucleotides not matched to a gene: 1. Germline V gene sequence: CDR1 SNHLY, CDR2 FYNNEI. CDR3 length equals 13 residues. This CDR3 reads CASSEDGGETQYF. The CDR3 nucleotides are TGTGCCAGCAGTGAAGACGGGGGGGAGACCCAGTACTTC.